The clone carrying this T cell receptor beta chain turned up a few times. What it recognizes is unknown. This record comes from a study of T cell repertoires in cytomegalovirus infection. Study-wide context: Both CMV infection and a matching HLA type were indicated by public TCR beta signatures.

This CDR3 region has 16 residues. Germline CDR1 reads SGHTA; CDR2 reads FQGNSA. Germline trimming cut 5 bases from V and 5 bases from J; bases unmatched to any gene: 11. TCRdb re-called the reads through MiXCR, storing one row per CDR3 protein. Of 550,000 to 700,000 distinct CDR3 sequences detected, 40% appear once; the ten largest clones hold about 48%. This sequence originates from a human donor in good health (CMV status not recorded). Some clones in this sample may be carry-over from other donors' samples. J is TRBJ2-1 and V is TRBV7-2; 8 nucleotides line up with TRBD2. The source material was cultured PBMCs, sampled from culture after CMV antigen stimulation. CDR3 sequence (DNA): TGTGCCAGCAGCCGATGGACTAGCCCGGGACACAATGAGCAGTTCTTC. It yields the protein CASSRWTSPGHNEQFF.